The next 25 T cell receptor beta chains were all read from a single sample in a study of patients and donors after allogeneic stem cell transplantation. Each CDR3 protein gets one entry after TCRdb re-called the RT-PCR reads with MiXCR. The sample lists about 410,000 distinct CDR3 sequences, roughly 17% occurring once. The sequenced material came from blood, either unsorted or a sorted T cell fraction (not recorded which). Receptor source: a human donor who was either an allogeneic HSCT recipient or a stem cell or donor lymphocyte infusion donor (not recorded which). It is not recorded whose cells these are; they may come from a transplant donor.

This clonotype has a handful of counts. J is TRBJ2-7 and V is TRBV2; 8 nucleotides match TRBD2. This CDR3 is built from 13 residues. The germline CDR1 and CDR2 sequences are SNHLY and FYNNEI. After removal of 4 bases from V and 6 bases from J, the junction contained 5 bases not matched to a gene. The CDR3 coding sequence is TGTGCCAGCAGTGTGGTTGCGGGAGGCGAGCAGTACTTC. Amino acids: CASSVVAGGEQYF. Full variable domain (rest looked up from reference TRBV2 and TRBJ2-7): EPEVTQTPSHQVTQMGQEVILRCVPISNHLYFYWYRQILGQKVEFLVSFYNNEISEKSEIFDDQFSVERPDGSNFTLKIRSTKLEDSAMYFCASSVVAGGEQYFGPGTRLTVT.

On this clonotype: The DNA is omitted, as the CDR3 cannot be located on it reliably, and the CDR3 follows TCRdb's listing. This rearrangement joins TRBV7-5 to TRBJ1-1. TRBV7-5 corresponds to a pseudogene. Ends included, the CDR3 has 17 residues. The CDR3 here is CISVPGSGPKRETEAFF.

The rearrangement links TRBV6-1 to TRBJ2-7; no reliable D call. Per the germline V gene, CDR1 is MNHNS and CDR2 is SASEGT. The CDR3 is 15 residues long. V gave up 7 bases and J gave up 2 bases, with 18 bases separating them. The CDR3 DNA follows: TGTGCCAGCACCCCTTCACCGAAGGGCCCCTACGAGCAGTACTTC. Its translation is CASTPSPKGPYEQYF.

This clonotype has only a few counts. This sequence joins TRBV7-6 and TRBJ2-5; TRBD2 matches at 8 bases. In germline, CDR1 is SGHVS, CDR2 FNYEAQ. This CDR3 is built from 18 residues. J gave up 1 base and V 7 bases, and 17 bases lay outside the gene matches. In DNA, the CDR3 is TGTGCCAGCACCCCTCGGACTAATCTAGCGGGCTTCCAAGAGACCCAGTACTTC. It yields the protein CASTPRTNLAGFQETQYF.

This clonotype was counted only a few times. The chain uses TRBV7-2 and TRBJ1-5; no clear D. The V end was cut by 3 bases, the J end by 10 bases, with 13 bases between. CDR1 and CDR2 (germline): SGHTA, FQGNSA. The CDR3 runs to 13 residues. The CDR3 here is CASSFGQRHPQHF. DNA of the CDR3: TGTGCCAGCAGCTTTGGTCAGAGGCACCCCCAGCATTTT.

This clonotype turned up a few times. J is TRBJ2-5 and V is TRBV9; D call uncertain. There are 14 residues in the CDR3. CDR1 and CDR2 (germline): SGDLS, YYNGEE. Trimming left V 0 bases short and J 1 base short, with 7 bases between. The CDR3 loop reads CASSVGSVQETQYF. The DNA of the CDR3 is TGTGCCAGCAGCGTAGGATCGGTCCAAGAGACCCAGTACTTC.

V gene TRBV6-1 combines with J gene TRBJ2-3; unclear D gene. The CDR3 has 14 residues. V was cut by 6 bases and J by 5 bases, with 15 bases left in between. CDR1 and CDR2 from the germline V gene are MNHNS and SASEGT. The CDR3 sequence: CASSPTPLGDTQYF. In DNA form, the CDR3 reads TGTGCCAGCAGCCCGACTCCGCTTGGAGATACGCAGTATTTT.

The chain links TRBV19 to TRBJ2-7, with D tentatively TRBD2 (6 bases). V gave up 3 bases and J gave up 5 bases, with 17 bases separating them. CDR1 is LNHDA, CDR2 SQIVND, per germline (reference sequence). The CDR3 is 15 amino acids. The CDR3 region has the DNA TGTGCCAGTAGTATTCCATCGGGAGTAAGCGACGAGCAGTACTTC. It codes for CASSIPSGVSDEQYF.

V usage is TRBV4-3 and J usage is TRBJ1-2, with unresolved D. CDR1 and CDR2 (germline): LGHNA, YSLEER. This CDR3 contains 14 residues. V was clipped by 1 base and J by 0 bases, with 6 bases between them. For the CDR3, the DNA is TGCGCCAGCAGCCAAGTACCGGCTAACTATGGCTACACCTTC. Its translation: CASSQVPANYGYTF.

This clonotype was counted many times. This chain uses TRBV7-6 with TRBJ2-7, with 11 bases matching TRBD2. Per the germline V gene, CDR1 is SGHVS and CDR2 is FNYEAQ. The CDR3 contains 17 residues. J lost 0 bases, V lost 4 bases, and 8 bases had no gene match. The CDR3 DNA is TGTGCCAGCAGCTCCCCGGGACTAGCGGATAACTCCTACGAGCAGTACTTC. This codes for CASSSPGLADNSYEQYF.

V gene TRBV4-2 combines with J gene TRBJ2-7; 8 positions match TRBD1. Germline V gene lookup returns CDR1 LGHNA and CDR2 YNFKEQ. This CDR3 region has 15 residues. The V gene end was trimmed by 5 bases and the J gene end by 5 bases; junction bases not matched to a gene: 11. This CDR3 reads CASSVSGTGWNEQYF. CDR3 DNA sequence: TGTGCCAGCAGCGTCTCCGGGACAGGCTGGAACGAGCAGTACTTC.

This chain links TRBV11-3 with TRBJ2-7, with TRBD1 matching over 9 bases. The CDR3 has 17 residues. Germline trimming cut 2 bases from V and 1 base from J; bases unmatched to any gene: 9. Per germline, CDR1 SGHNT and CDR2 YENEEA. The CDR3 loop reads CASSLQGDGQGSYEQYF. The CDR3 DNA reads TGTGCCAGCAGCTTACAAGGAGACGGACAGGGGTCCTACGAGCAGTACTTC.

The chain uses TRBV20-1 and TRBJ2-3; unclear D gene. The CDR3 has 16 amino acids. V shed 7 bases and J shed 0 bases, with 20 bases lying between them. Germline loops: CDR1 DFQATT, CDR2 SNEGSKA (reference sequence). The DNA for the CDR3 is TGCAGTGTAAAGAGGCAGATATTGACTAGCACAGATACGCAGTATTTT. Translation gives CSVKRQILTSTDTQYF.

This rearrangement joins TRBV7-3 to TRBJ2-2; the match to TRBD2 covers 10 bases. V trimming: 5 bases; J trimming: 0 bases; junction bases outside the gene matches: 15. This CDR3 is 20 amino acids long. Germline CDR1 and CDR2: SGHTA and FQGTGA. The DNA of the CDR3 is TGTGCCAGCAGCCCAACCAGGATGGTAGCGGGAGGAGCGAACACCGGGGAGCTGTTTTTT. Its protein product is CASSPTRMVAGGANTGELFF.

This chain joins TRBV12-3 or TRBV12-4 and TRBJ2-4, with 9 bases fitting TRBD1. The CDR3 consists of 16 residues. V was clipped by 0 bases and J by 4 bases; unmatched bases: 4. CDR3 DNA sequence: TGTGCCAGCAGTTTAGCGGGTGACAGGGGGAAAAACATTCAGTACTTC. It translates to CASSLAGDRGKNIQYF.

This clonotype was seen more than once but under ten times. The chain joins TRBV28 to TRBJ2-5; 11 bases agree with TRBD1. J lost 5 bases, V lost 5 bases, and 10 bases had no gene match. Germline V gene lookup returns CDR1 MDHEN and CDR2 SYDVKM. This CDR3 contains 16 residues. CDR3 DNA sequence: TGTGCCAGCAGTCACCGGGACAGGGGGGACACTGAGACCCAGTACTTC. It yields the protein CASSHRDRGDTETQYF.

The table lists this clonotype with a few counts. The chain is built from TRBV6-1 and TRBJ2-1, with D tentatively TRBD2 (6 bases). CDR1 is MNHNS and CDR2 is SASEGT in the germline V gene. Trimming pared 7 bases from V and 4 bases from J, leaving 11 bases between. This CDR3 spans 13 amino acids. CDR3 in DNA: TGTGCCAGCACCAGCGGGCCATACAATGAGCAGTTCTTC. Translating it yields CASTSGPYNEQFF.

V usage is TRBV5-1 and J usage is TRBJ1-1, with TRBD1 as a possible D gene (5 bases). Trimming left V 1 base short and J 4 bases short, with 17 bases between. This CDR3 comprises 16 residues. CDR1 SGHRS and CDR2 YFSETQ come from the germline V gene. The CDR3 loop is CASSLRGETRSTEAFF. The CDR3 DNA follows: TGCGCCAGCAGCTTGAGGGGCGAAACACGTTCCACTGAAGCTTTCTTT. The variable domain in full, with the rest retrieved from reference TRBV5-1 and TRBJ1-1, is KAGVTQTPRYLIKTRGQQVTLSCSPISGHRSVSWYQQTPGQGLQFLFEYFSETQRNKGNFPGRFSGRQFSNSRSEMNVSTLELGDSALYLCASSLRGETRSTEAFFGQGTRLTVV.

This clonotype has more than one count but fewer than ten. This rearrangement joins TRBV9 to TRBJ2-3; D not resolved. V lost 5 bases to trimming and J lost 4 bases, with 8 bases between them. The germline gives CDR1 SGDLS, CDR2 YYNGEE. The CDR3 sequence is 12 residues long. The CDR3 region is CASRSEADTQYF. The CDR3 DNA follows: TGTGCCAGCAGGTCCGAAGCAGATACGCAGTATTTT.

This clonotype turned up a few times. This sequence joins TRBV5-1 and TRBJ2-5; 8 nucleotides line up with TRBD2. The CDR3 has 14 residues. CDR1 SGHRS and CDR2 YFSETQ come from the germline V gene. Unmatched junction bases numbered 6, after V lost 3 bases and J lost 5 bases. The CDR3 sequence: CASSSGGPLETQYF. The CDR3 region has the DNA TGCGCCAGCAGCTCGGGGGGGCCTCTCGAGACCCAGTACTTC. Full variable domain (outside the CDR3, taken from reference TRBV5-1 and TRBJ2-5): KAGVTQTPRYLIKTRGQQVTLSCSPISGHRSVSWYQQTPGQGLQFLFEYFSETQRNKGNFPGRFSGRQFSNSRSEMNVSTLELGDSALYLCASSSGGPLETQYFGPGTRLLVL.

J is TRBJ2-7 and V is TRBV7-2, with D perhaps given as TRBD1 or TRBD2 (5 bases each). Germline V gene sequence: CDR1 SGHTA, CDR2 FQGNSA. Trimming took off 0 bases at V and 5 bases at J, with 17 bases between the two ends. This CDR3 is built from 16 residues. For the CDR3, the DNA is TGTGCCAGCAGCTTAGCGTCGGGGCAGGGTAATAACGAGCAGTACTTC. This sequence encodes CASSLASGQGNNEQYF.

This chain connects TRBV24-1 to TRBJ1-2; no firm D call. Looked up from germline, CDR1 is KGHDR and CDR2 is SFDVKD. The CDR3 covers 12 residues. Between the trimmed V and J ends, which lost 2 bases and 6 bases, there was a span of 6 bases. The DNA of the CDR3 is TGTGCCACCAGTGATTCCCGAGATGGCTACACCTTC. Its protein product is CATSDSRDGYTF.

This clonotype has just a few counts. The chain uses TRBV29-1 and TRBJ1-3; TRBD1 might be the D (6 bases). V gave up 6 bases and J gave up 2 bases, with 8 bases separating them. This CDR3 region has 12 residues. CDR1 is SQVTM and CDR2 is ANQGSEA in the germline V gene. CDR3 region: CSVGTPGNTIYF. CDR3 nucleotide sequence: TGCAGCGTGGGGACACCTGGAAACACCATATATTTT.

The V gene is TRBV12-3 or TRBV12-4, the J gene TRBJ1-5; maybe TRBD1 (6 bases). The CDR3 is made up of 14 amino acids. Trimming stripped 4 bases from V and 4 bases from J, with 11 bases between. CDR3: CASSWGTGNQPQHF. CDR3 DNA: TGTGCCAGCAGTTGGGGAACAGGGAATCAGCCCCAGCATTTT.

This clonotype was observed a few times. This chain uses TRBV6-1 with TRBJ1-5, with D unresolved. Germline loops: CDR1 MNHNS, CDR2 SASEGT. V was cut by 2 bases and J by 9 bases, with 5 bases left in between. This CDR3 is 11 amino acids long. The DNA of the CDR3 is TGTGCCAGCAGTGAACGACCGCCCCAGCATTTT. As protein: CASSERPPQHF.